This is a list of T cell receptor beta chains from one sample in a study of cytomegalovirus exposure and HLA in healthy donors. Libraries were prepared by immunoSEQ multiplex PCR; TCRdb keeps only in-frame clonotypes and omits some of them. The sample lists around 200,000 clones; about 80% were seen once. Sequenced material: PBMCs. The receptors derive from a man aged 18 to 30 in good health and CMV-seronegative. Each CDR3 is given with its conserved first and last residue. D genes are given only for firm matches. Only some rows state a clone size, as once, few, many or a class for expanded clones.

len: 13
v_gene: TRBV7-3
d_gene: TRBD1
j_gene: TRBJ2-5
abundance: few
CDR3nt: TGTGCCAGCAGTACAGGGGGCCCAGAGACCCAGTACTTC
CDR3aa: CASSTGGPETQYF

len: 14
v_gene: TRBV7-6
d_gene: .
j_gene: TRBJ2-3
abundance: once
CDR3nt: TGTGCCAGCAGCTTAGGACTAGTCGCAGATACGCAGTATTTT
CDR3aa: CASSLGLVADTQYF

len: 12
v_gene: TRBV5-1
d_gene: .
j_gene: TRBJ2-1
abundance: once
CDR3nt: TGCGCCAGCAGCTATGGGCAGGGTGAGCAGTTCTTC
CDR3aa: CASSYGQGEQFF

len: 14
v_gene: TRBV9
d_gene: TRBD1
j_gene: TRBJ1-1
abundance: .
CDR3nt: TGTGCCAGCAGCACAGGGGGAGAGAACACTGAGGCTTTCTTT
CDR3aa: CASSTGGENTEAFF

len: 15
v_gene: TRBV7-2
d_gene: .
j_gene: TRBJ1-1
abundance: .
CDR3nt: TGTGCCAGCAGCCCCCTACCCGGACAGATTGGTGAAGCTTTCTTT
CDR3aa: CASSPLPGQIGEAFF

len: 16
v_gene: TRBV6-5
d_gene: .
j_gene: TRBJ1-1
abundance: .
CDR3nt: TGTGCCAGCAGTTACCACAGTGGGACTTTGAACACTGAAGCTTTCTTT
CDR3aa: CASSYHSGTLNTEAFF

len: 15
v_gene: TRBV6-5
d_gene: .
j_gene: TRBJ2-1
abundance: .
CDR3nt: TGTGCCAGCAGTTACTTCCGGACAGTCTACAATGAGCAGTTCTTC
CDR3aa: CASSYFRTVYNEQFF

len: 13
v_gene: TRBV7-8
d_gene: TRBD1
j_gene: TRBJ2-1
abundance: .
CDR3nt: TGTGCCAGCAGCCCGAGGACAGGGGGCGAGCAGTTCTTC
CDR3aa: CASSPRTGGEQFF

len: 15
v_gene: TRBV5-1
d_gene: TRBD2
j_gene: TRBJ2-3
abundance: .
CDR3nt: TGCGCCAGCAGCCCGGGACTAGCCAGCACAGATACGCAGTATTTT
CDR3aa: CASSPGLASTDTQYF

len: 14
v_gene: TRBV5-1
d_gene: TRBD2
j_gene: TRBJ2-5
abundance: .
CDR3nt: TGCGCCAGCAGCTTGGCCAGCGGGAGAAGGAGTAAGTACTTC
CDR3aa: CASSLASGRRSKYF

len: 14
v_gene: TRBV27
d_gene: TRBD1
j_gene: TRBJ2-7
abundance: few
CDR3nt: TGTGCCAGCAGTTCCACACAGGGGGCGGGCGAGCAGTACTTC
CDR3aa: CASSSTQGAGEQYF

len: 15
v_gene: TRBV10-1
d_gene: TRBD1
j_gene: TRBJ1-1
abundance: .
CDR3nt: TGCGCCAGCAGTGATGGGTACAGGGGGAACACTGAAGCTTTCTTT
CDR3aa: CASSDGYRGNTEAFF

len: 13
v_gene: TRBV6-5
d_gene: .
j_gene: TRBJ1-1
abundance: .
CDR3nt: TGTGCCAGCAGTTACTCAATTGGGGGCAGTGCTTTCTTT
CDR3aa: CASSYSIGGSAFF

len: 15
v_gene: TRBV7-3
d_gene: TRBD1
j_gene: TRBJ2-2
abundance: .
CDR3nt: TGTGCCAGCAGCTTAGACAGGGTCGAGACCGGGGAGCTGTTTTTT
CDR3aa: CASSLDRVETGELFF

len: 20
v_gene: TRBV4-3
d_gene: TRBD2
j_gene: TRBJ2-3
abundance: .
CDR3nt: TGCGCCAGCAGCCAAGATCCCCTAGCGGGAGGACCCAACGGGGCAGATACGCAGTATTTT
CDR3aa: CASSQDPLAGGPNGADTQYF

len: 17
v_gene: TRBV7-2
d_gene: .
j_gene: TRBJ2-5
abundance: .
CDR3nt: TGTGCCAGCAGCCCGGGAATACGGGCGGATCGCCAAGAGACCCAGTACTTC
CDR3aa: CASSPGIRADRQETQYF

len: 16
v_gene: TRBV4-2
d_gene: .
j_gene: TRBJ1-3
abundance: few
CDR3nt: TGTGCCAGCAGCCTGAACAGGGAGTTAACTGGAAACACCATATATTTT
CDR3aa: CASSLNRELTGNTIYF

len: 16
v_gene: TRBV18
d_gene: .
j_gene: TRBJ1-1
abundance: .
CDR3nt: TGTGCCAGCTCACCGAATACACCGGGACACAACACTGAAGCTTTCTTT
CDR3aa: CASSPNTPGHNTEAFF

len: 14
v_gene: TRBV5-1
d_gene: TRBD1
j_gene: TRBJ1-1
abundance: .
CDR3nt: TGCGCCAGCAGCTCGGACAGGGTCTACACTGAAGCTTTCTTT
CDR3aa: CASSSDRVYTEAFF

len: 17
v_gene: TRBV19
d_gene: TRBD1
j_gene: TRBJ1-6
abundance: .
CDR3nt: TGTGCCAGTAGTTCTAGATCAGGGGGAACGACGAAGTCACCCCTCCACTTT
CDR3aa: CASSSRSGGTTKSPLHF

len: 14
v_gene: TRBV7-9
d_gene: TRBD1
j_gene: TRBJ2-7
abundance: .
CDR3nt: TGTGCCAGCAGCTCTGGGGACAGGCTTTTCAAGCAGTACTTC
CDR3aa: CASSSGDRLFKQYF

len: 15
v_gene: TRBV2
d_gene: .
j_gene: TRBJ2-5
abundance: .
CDR3nt: TGTGCCAGCAGTGAATTGCAAGGGGCTGTAGAGACCCAGTACTTC
CDR3aa: CASSELQGAVETQYF

len: 20
v_gene: TRBV13
d_gene: TRBD1
j_gene: TRBJ2-1
abundance: .
CDR3nt: TGTGCCAGCAGCCCTCGGGGGACAGGTTTTCTCGGAGAGCCAGAAAATGAGCAGTTCTTC
CDR3aa: CASSPRGTGFLGEPENEQFF

len: 17
v_gene: TRBV9
d_gene: TRBD1
j_gene: TRBJ1-1
abundance: .
CDR3nt: TGTGCCAGCAGCTTCTCCCCGGCAGGGGGGTTGAACACTGAAGCTTTCTTT
CDR3aa: CASSFSPAGGLNTEAFF

len: 15
v_gene: TRBV18
d_gene: TRBD1
j_gene: TRBJ1-1
abundance: .
CDR3nt: TGTGCCAGCTCACGTAAGACAGGGGGGAACACTGAAGCTTTCTTT
CDR3aa: CASSRKTGGNTEAFF

len: 14
v_gene: TRBV18
d_gene: .
j_gene: TRBJ1-1
abundance: .
CDR3nt: TGTGCCAGCTCCCCGAGAGGGGGGGACACTGAAGCTTTCTTT
CDR3aa: CASSPRGGDTEAFF

len: 14
v_gene: TRBV27
d_gene: .
j_gene: TRBJ1-1
abundance: .
CDR3nt: TGTGCCAGCAGTCCTCTAGTCTCGGGCACTGAAGCTTTCTTT
CDR3aa: CASSPLVSGTEAFF

len: 15
v_gene: TRBV28
d_gene: .
j_gene: TRBJ1-3
abundance: .
CDR3nt: TGTGCCAGCAGTTTACGGGGGACGGTAGGAAACACCATATATTTT
CDR3aa: CASSLRGTVGNTIYF

len: 18
v_gene: TRBV1
d_gene: .
j_gene: TRBJ1-2
abundance: .
CDR3nt: TGCACCAGCAGCCAAGTTTCCCCGCCTACCAACTATCCTGGGGGCTACACCTTC
CDR3aa: CTSSQVSPPTNYPGGYTF

len: 12
v_gene: TRBV19
d_gene: .
j_gene: TRBJ1-6
abundance: few
CDR3nt: TGTGCCAGTAGCGACAAAAATTCACCCCTCCACTTT
CDR3aa: CASSDKNSPLHF

len: 10
v_gene: TRBV20-1
d_gene: .
j_gene: TRBJ2-1
abundance: .
CDR3nt: TGCAGTGCAGGAGAGAATGAGCAGTTCTTC
CDR3aa: CSAGENEQFF

len: 15
v_gene: TRBV6-6
d_gene: TRBD1
j_gene: TRBJ1-6
abundance: .
CDR3nt: TGTGCCAGCAGACCAGGACAGGGAGTAGGTTCACCCCTCCACTTT
CDR3aa: CASRPGQGVGSPLHF

len: 18
v_gene: TRBV4-2
d_gene: .
j_gene: TRBJ1-6
abundance: once
CDR3nt: TGTGCCAGCAGCCAAGGGACGTCAAGGGGCGTTGAAGGTTTACCCCTCCACTTT
CDR3aa: CASSQGTSRGVEGLPLHF

len: 15
v_gene: TRBV7-7
d_gene: .
j_gene: TRBJ2-2
abundance: .
CDR3nt: TGTGCTAGCAGCCCACGACCGGACAGTAACGGGGAGCTGTTTTTT
CDR3aa: CASSPRPDSNGELFF

len: 13
v_gene: TRBV6-5
d_gene: .
j_gene: TRBJ2-7
abundance: .
CDR3nt: TGTGCCAGCAGTCCCGGACTAAGCAACGAGCAGTACTTC
CDR3aa: CASSPGLSNEQYF

len: 15
v_gene: TRBV5-1
d_gene: .
j_gene: TRBJ2-3
abundance: .
CDR3nt: TGCGCCAGCAGCTCGGAGCGGTTTAGGACAGATACGCAGTATTTT
CDR3aa: CASSSERFRTDTQYF

len: 15
v_gene: TRBV7-9
d_gene: TRBD1
j_gene: TRBJ2-5
abundance: .
CDR3nt: TGTGCCAGCAGCACTCGGGACAGCCTCTGGGAGACCCAGTACTTC
CDR3aa: CASSTRDSLWETQYF

len: 14
v_gene: TRBV2
d_gene: .
j_gene: TRBJ1-1
abundance: .
CDR3nt: TGTGCCAGCAATTACAGGAGACAGGCAGATGAAGCTTTCTTT
CDR3aa: CASNYRRQADEAFF

len: 18
v_gene: TRBV4-3
d_gene: TRBD2
j_gene: TRBJ2-3
abundance: .
CDR3nt: TGCGCCAGCACCAGGACTAGCGGGGCGATACGGGACACAGATACGCAGTATTTT
CDR3aa: CASTRTSGAIRDTDTQYF

len: 15
v_gene: TRBV11-2
d_gene: TRBD1
j_gene: TRBJ2-1
abundance: .
CDR3nt: TGTGCCAGCAGCTTAGATCCGACAGGGGGCGATGAGCAGTTCTTC
CDR3aa: CASSLDPTGGDEQFF

len: 9
v_gene: TRBV23-1
d_gene: .
j_gene: TRBJ1-1
abundance: .
CDR3nt: TGCGCCAGCAGTCAATCTATTTTCTTT
CDR3aa: CASSQSIFF

len: 15
v_gene: TRBV25-1
d_gene: TRBD1
j_gene: TRBJ2-7
abundance: few
CDR3nt: TGTGCCAGCAGTGAACTGACAGGGGGCTCCTACGAGCAGTACTTC
CDR3aa: CASSELTGGSYEQYF

len: 13
v_gene: TRBV11-2
d_gene: TRBD1
j_gene: TRBJ1-1
abundance: once
CDR3nt: TGTGCCAGCAGCCCGGGAGGGGGCTGGAGAGCTTTCTTT
CDR3aa: CASSPGGGWRAFF

len: 15
v_gene: TRBV7-2
d_gene: TRBD1
j_gene: TRBJ2-5
abundance: .
CDR3nt: TGTGCCAGCAGCCCACCGGGACAGGGGCAAGAGACCCAGTACTTC
CDR3aa: CASSPPGQGQETQYF

len: 11
v_gene: TRBV28
d_gene: .
j_gene: TRBJ2-1
abundance: .
CDR3nt: TGTGCCAGCGCCGATACGAGTGAGCAGTTCTTC
CDR3aa: CASADTSEQFF

len: 15
v_gene: TRBV7-8
d_gene: TRBD1
j_gene: TRBJ1-6
abundance: once
CDR3nt: TGTGCCAGCAGCTTAGGGGGACAGGGGGTTTCACCCCTCCACTTT
CDR3aa: CASSLGGQGVSPLHF

len: 15
v_gene: TRBV19
d_gene: TRBD2
j_gene: TRBJ2-1
abundance: .
CDR3nt: TGTGCCAGTAGTATTACGGGGGGGACCTACAATGAGCAGTTCTTC
CDR3aa: CASSITGGTYNEQFF

len: 15
v_gene: TRBV6-4
d_gene: TRBD2
j_gene: TRBJ2-3
abundance: .
CDR3nt: TGTGCCAGCAGTGACTCCAGCGGGGCTACAGATACGCAGTATTTT
CDR3aa: CASSDSSGATDTQYF

len: 16
v_gene: TRBV9
d_gene: .
j_gene: TRBJ2-5
abundance: .
CDR3nt: TGTGCCAGCAGCGTAGGAACAGGTTCGTACCAAGAGACCCAGTACTTC
CDR3aa: CASSVGTGSYQETQYF

len: 16
v_gene: TRBV5-6
d_gene: TRBD1
j_gene: TRBJ1-1
abundance: .
CDR3nt: TGTGCCAGCAGCTCCCTACAGGGGTTTGAGAACACTGAAGCTTTCTTT
CDR3aa: CASSSLQGFENTEAFF

len: 13
v_gene: TRBV4-3
d_gene: .
j_gene: TRBJ1-4
abundance: .
CDR3nt: TGCGCCAGCAGCCAGGGGACATATGAAAAACTGTTTTTT
CDR3aa: CASSQGTYEKLFF